This TCR beta chain was identified in a study of T-cell memory formation after mild COVID-19. Using constant-segment primers, 5'RACE produced TCR alpha and TCR beta cDNA libraries carrying sample barcodes and UMIs. TCRdb re-called the 5' RACE reads with MiXCR, one entry per CDR3 protein. The top ten clones hold approximately 3.3% of a sample with some 180,000 distinct CDR3 sequences, 10% to 15% of them seen once. This clonotype appeared a few times. This CDR3 spans 13 amino acids. V dropped 5 bases and J dropped 1 base, with 9 bases sitting between them. Germline V gene lookup returns CDR1 PRHDT and CDR2 FYEKMQ (reference sequence).

The material sequenced was PBMCs or a T cell subset sorted from them (not recorded which). The source of this sequence is a man aged 18 to 30 who had mild COVID-19 (a few samples of this study predate the infection). Cell type and time point are not known. The chain carries TRBV13 and TRBJ2-7; weak D call: TRBD1 (6 bases). The CDR3 is CASSKDRSYEQYV. The CDR3 DNA is TGTGCCAGCAGCAAAGACAGGTCCTACGAGCAGTACGTC.